A single T cell receptor (beta chain) is shown here with its context. The target of this receptor is not known. One base away there is no much larger clone; base qualities are not given. Libraries were constructed by the immunoSEQ multiplex PCR assay. Here the immuneACCESS table is served through TCRdb, limited to in-frame sequences with V and J called. Missing clones are a known gap in these copies; in checked studies unresolved V genes cover under half, and the rest lacks a known reason. This sample gives 12,000 to 15,000 clones in total; 75% of them show up just once. Clones ranked in the top ten supply approximately 7.7% of the sample. CDR1 is given as SEHNR and CDR2 as FQNEAQ, both from the germline V gene (reference sequence). The CDR3 measures 16 amino acids from cysteine to phenylalanine. Here the CDR3 DNA is all that survives: 48 bases in frame from base 1. Trimming takes 7 bases off V and 5 bases off J; junction bases not matched to a gene: 9.

The sample originates from a study of tumour-infiltrating T cells in Burkitt lymphoma (TCRdb year 2020). The study in broad terms: TCR repertoire data were correlated with clinical outcome; productive clonality predicted overall and progression-free survival, independent of established prognosticators including age at diagnosis.

The sequence links TRBV7-9 to TRBJ2-5; 14 of the junction bases match TRBD2. Material: tumor tissue. The TCR sequence derives from a human donor with diffuse large B-cell lymphoma. The CDR3 in this case is CASNGGTSGSFETQYF. The bases are TGTGCCAGCAATGGCGGGACTAGCGGGAGTTTTGAGACCCAGTACTTC.